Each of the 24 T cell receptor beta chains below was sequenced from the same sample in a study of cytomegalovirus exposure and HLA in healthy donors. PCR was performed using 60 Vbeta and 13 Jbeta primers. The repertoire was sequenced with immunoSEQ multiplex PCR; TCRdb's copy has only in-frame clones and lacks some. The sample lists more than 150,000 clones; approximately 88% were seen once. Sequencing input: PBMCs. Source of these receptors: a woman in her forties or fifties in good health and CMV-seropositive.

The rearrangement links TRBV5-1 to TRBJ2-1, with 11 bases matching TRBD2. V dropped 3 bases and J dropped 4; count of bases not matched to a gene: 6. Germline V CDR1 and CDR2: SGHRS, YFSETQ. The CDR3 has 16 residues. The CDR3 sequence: CASSWGSGGVYNEQFF. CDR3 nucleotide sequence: TGCGCCAGCAGCTGGGGTAGCGGGGGGGTTTACAATGAGCAGTTCTTC.

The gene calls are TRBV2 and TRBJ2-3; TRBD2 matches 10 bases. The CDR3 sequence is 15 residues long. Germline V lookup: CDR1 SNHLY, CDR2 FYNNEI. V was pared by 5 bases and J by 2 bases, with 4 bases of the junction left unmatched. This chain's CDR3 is CASSTTSGVTDTQYF. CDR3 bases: TGTGCCAGCAGTACTACTAGCGGGGTCACAGATACGCAGTATTTT.

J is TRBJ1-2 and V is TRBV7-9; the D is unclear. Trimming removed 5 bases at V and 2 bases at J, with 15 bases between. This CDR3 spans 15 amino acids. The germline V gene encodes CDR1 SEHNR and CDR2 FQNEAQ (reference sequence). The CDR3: CASSPLGPGNYGYTF. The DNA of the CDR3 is TGTGCCAGCAGCCCCCTCGGACCGGGGAACTATGGCTACACCTTC.

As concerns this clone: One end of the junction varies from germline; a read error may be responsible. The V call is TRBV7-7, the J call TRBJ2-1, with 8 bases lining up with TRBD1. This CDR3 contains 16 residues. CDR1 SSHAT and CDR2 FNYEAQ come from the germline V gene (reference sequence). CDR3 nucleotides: TGTGCTAGCAGCGCCAGGACAGGGAGCTCCTACAATGAGCAGTTCTTC. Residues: CASSARTGSSYNEQFF.

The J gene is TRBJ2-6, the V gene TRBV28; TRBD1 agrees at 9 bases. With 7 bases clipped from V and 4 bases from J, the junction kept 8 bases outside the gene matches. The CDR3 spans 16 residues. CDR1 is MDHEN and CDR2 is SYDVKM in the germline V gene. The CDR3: CASTTGTGTGANVLTF. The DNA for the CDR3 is TGTGCCAGCACCACCGGGACAGGGACCGGGGCCAACGTCCTGACTTTC.

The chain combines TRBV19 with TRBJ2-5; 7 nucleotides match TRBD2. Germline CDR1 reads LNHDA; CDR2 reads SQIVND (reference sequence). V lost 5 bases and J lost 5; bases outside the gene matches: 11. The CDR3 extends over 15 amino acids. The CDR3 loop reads CASSEGGLAWETQYF. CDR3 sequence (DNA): TGTGCCAGTAGTGAGGGAGGGCTAGCTTGGGAGACCCAGTACTTC.

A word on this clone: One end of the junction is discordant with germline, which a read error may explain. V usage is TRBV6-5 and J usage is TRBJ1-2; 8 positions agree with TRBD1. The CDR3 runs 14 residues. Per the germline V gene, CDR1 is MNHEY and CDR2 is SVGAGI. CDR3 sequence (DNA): TGTGCCAGCAGTACCGGACAGGGAGACACAAGGGCGCACTTC. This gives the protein CASSTGQGDTRAHF.

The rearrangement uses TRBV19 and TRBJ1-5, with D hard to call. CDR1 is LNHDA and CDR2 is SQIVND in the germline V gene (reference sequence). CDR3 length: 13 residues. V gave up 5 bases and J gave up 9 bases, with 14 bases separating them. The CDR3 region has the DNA TGTGCCAGTAGTGCAGGCATGGTGGGGCCCCAGCATTTT. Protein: CASSAGMVGPQHF. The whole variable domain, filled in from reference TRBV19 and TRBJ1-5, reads DGGITQSPKYLFRKEGQNVTLSCEQNLNHDAMYWYRQDPGQGLRLIYYSQIVNDFQKGDIAEGYSVSREKKESFPLTVTSAQKNPTAFYLCASSAGMVGPQHFGDGTRLSIL.

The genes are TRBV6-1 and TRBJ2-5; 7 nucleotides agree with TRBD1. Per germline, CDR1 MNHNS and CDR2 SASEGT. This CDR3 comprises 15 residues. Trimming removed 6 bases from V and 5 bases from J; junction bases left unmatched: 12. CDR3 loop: CASRGSGTEGETQYF. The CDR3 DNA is TGTGCCAGCAGGGGCTCCGGGACAGAGGGGGAGACCCAGTACTTC.

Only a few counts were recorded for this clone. CDR3 nucleotide sequence: TGTGCCAGCAGGGGATCGGGACAGACCCTCGGGGGCTACACCTTC. This encodes CASRGSGQTLGGYTF. This chain links TRBV6-5 with TRBJ1-2; 7 nucleotides match TRBD1. There are 15 residues in the CDR3. V gave up 6 bases and J gave up 8 bases; unmatched junction bases: 15. Germline values: CDR1 MNHEY, CDR2 SVGAGI.

The chain's CDR3 is CASRFAGRNTEAFF. CDR3 bases: TGTGCCAGTAGATTTGCAGGGCGGAACACTGAAGCTTTCTTT. The chain links TRBV19 to TRBJ1-1, with a possible D match to TRBD1 (5 bases). Germline V gives CDR1 LNHDA, CDR2 SQIVND (reference sequence). The CDR3 is 14 residues long. V was shortened by 6 bases and J by 1 base, with 12 bases between the two germline ends.

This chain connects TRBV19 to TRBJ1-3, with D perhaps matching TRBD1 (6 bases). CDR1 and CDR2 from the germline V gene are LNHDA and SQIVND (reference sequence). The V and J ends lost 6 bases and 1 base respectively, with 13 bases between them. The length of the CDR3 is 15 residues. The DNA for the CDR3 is TGTGCCAGTAGCCAACCCCAGGGGTCTGGAAACACCATATATTTT. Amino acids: CASSQPQGSGNTIYF.

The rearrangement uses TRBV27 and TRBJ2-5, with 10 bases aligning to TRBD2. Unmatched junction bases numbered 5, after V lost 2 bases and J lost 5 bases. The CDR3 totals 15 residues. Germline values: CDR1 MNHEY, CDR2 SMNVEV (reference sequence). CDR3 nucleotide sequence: TGTGCCAGCAGTTTAGCGGGACTAGCGCGTGAGACCCAGTACTTC. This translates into CASSLAGLARETQYF.

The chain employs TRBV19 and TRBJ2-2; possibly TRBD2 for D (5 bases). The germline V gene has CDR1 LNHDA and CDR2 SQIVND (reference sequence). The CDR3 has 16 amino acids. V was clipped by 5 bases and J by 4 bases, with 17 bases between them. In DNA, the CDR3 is TGTGCCAGTAGTGTTGGTACGACGGCGGGCACCGGGGAGCTGTTTTTT. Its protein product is CASSVGTTAGTGELFF.

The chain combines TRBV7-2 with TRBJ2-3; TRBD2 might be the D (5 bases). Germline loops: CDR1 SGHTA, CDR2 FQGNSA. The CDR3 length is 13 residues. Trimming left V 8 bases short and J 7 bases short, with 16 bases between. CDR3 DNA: TGTGCCAGCTCTGGTAGCGTTGGTTATACGCAGTATTTT. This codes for CASSGSVGYTQYF.

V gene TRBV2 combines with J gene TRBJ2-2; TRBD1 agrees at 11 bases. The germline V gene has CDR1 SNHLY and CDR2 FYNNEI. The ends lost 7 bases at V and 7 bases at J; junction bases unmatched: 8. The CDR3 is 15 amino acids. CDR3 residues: CASTLDRGQGGELFF. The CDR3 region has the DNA TGTGCCAGCACTTTGGACAGGGGGCAGGGCGGGGAGCTGTTTTTT.

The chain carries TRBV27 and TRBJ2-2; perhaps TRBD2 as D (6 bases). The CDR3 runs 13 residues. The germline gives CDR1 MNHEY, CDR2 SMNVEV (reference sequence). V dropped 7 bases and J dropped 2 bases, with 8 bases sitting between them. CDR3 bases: TGTGCCAGCACGGGGGTTAACACCGGGGAGCTGTTTTTT. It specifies CASTGVNTGELFF.

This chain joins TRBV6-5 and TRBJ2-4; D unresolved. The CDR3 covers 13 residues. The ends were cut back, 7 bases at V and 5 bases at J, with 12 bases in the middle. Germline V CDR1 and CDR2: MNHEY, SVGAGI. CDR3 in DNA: TGTGCCAGCATGCGTGGCGGTCAAAACATTCAGTACTTC. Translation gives CASMRGGQNIQYF.

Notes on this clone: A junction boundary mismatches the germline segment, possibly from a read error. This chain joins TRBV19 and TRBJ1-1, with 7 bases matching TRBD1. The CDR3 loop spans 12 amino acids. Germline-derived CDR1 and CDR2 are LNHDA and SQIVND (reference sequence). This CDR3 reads CATGQAGTEAFF. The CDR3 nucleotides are TGCGCAACTGGACAGGCGGGCACTGAAGCTTTCTTT. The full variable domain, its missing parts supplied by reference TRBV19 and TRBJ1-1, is DGGITQSPKYLFRKEGQNVTLSCEQNLNHDAMYWYRQDPGQGLRLIYYSQIVNDFQKGDIAEGYSVSREKKESFPLTVTSAQKNPTAFYLCATGQAGTEAFFGQGTRLTVV.

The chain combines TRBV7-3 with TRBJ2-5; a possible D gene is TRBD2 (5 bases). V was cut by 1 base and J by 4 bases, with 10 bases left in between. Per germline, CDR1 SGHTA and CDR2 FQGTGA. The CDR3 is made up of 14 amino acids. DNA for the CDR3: TGTGCCAGCAGCTTAAATACCGGAGGAGAGACCCAGTACTTC. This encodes CASSLNTGGETQYF.

The DNA for the CDR3 is TGTGCCAGCAGCTTGGACAGGACCTCTAGCACAGATACGCAGTATTTT. Its protein product is CASSLDRTSSTDTQYF. The chain links TRBV5-6 to TRBJ2-3; the D gene is possibly TRBD1 (5 bases). The CDR3 is made up of 16 amino acids. Per the germline V gene, CDR1 is SGHDT and CDR2 is YYEEEE. Between the trimmed V and J ends, which lost 0 bases and 0 bases, there was a span of 11 bases. Looking up the rest from reference TRBV5-6 and TRBJ2-3 gives the full variable domain: DAGVTQSPTHLIKTRGQQVTLRCSPKSGHDTVSWYQQALGQGPQFIFQYYEEEERQRGNFPDRFSGHQFPNYSSELNVNALLLGDSALYLCASSLDRTSSTDTQYFGPGTRLTVL.

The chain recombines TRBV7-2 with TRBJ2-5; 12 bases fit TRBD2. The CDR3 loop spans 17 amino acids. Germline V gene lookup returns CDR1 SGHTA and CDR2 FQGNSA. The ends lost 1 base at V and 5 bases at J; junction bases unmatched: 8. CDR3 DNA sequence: TGTGCCAGCAGCTTAGACCTAGCGGGGGGGAGGCGGGAGACCCAGTACTTC. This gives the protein CASSLDLAGGRRETQYF.

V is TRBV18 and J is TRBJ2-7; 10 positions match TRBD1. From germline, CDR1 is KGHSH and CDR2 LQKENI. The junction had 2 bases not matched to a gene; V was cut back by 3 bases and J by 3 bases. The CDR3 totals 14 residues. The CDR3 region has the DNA TGTGCCAGCTCACCGGGACAGGGGTTCTACGAGCAGTACTTC. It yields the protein CASSPGQGFYEQYF.

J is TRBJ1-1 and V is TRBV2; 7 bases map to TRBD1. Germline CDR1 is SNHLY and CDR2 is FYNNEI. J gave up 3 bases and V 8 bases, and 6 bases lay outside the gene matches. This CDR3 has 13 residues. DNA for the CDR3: TGTGCCAGCTTAGGCCAGGGGGACACTGAAGCTTTCTTT. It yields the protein CASLGQGDTEAFF.